The rows below give T cell receptor beta chains drawn from one sample of a study of cytomegalovirus exposure and HLA in healthy donors. Sequencing used immunoSEQ multiplex PCR; TCRdb keeps in-frame clones, though not all of them. The table shows about 43,000 clones, with around two thirds occurring only once. Sequences were obtained from PBMCs. These receptors were taken from a human donor in good health. Each CDR3 is given with its conserved first and last residue. Each record gives: D gene, clone size, V gene, J gene, CDR3 protein, CDR3 DNA. D genes are given only for firm matches. Clone size is stated in some rows and not others, as once, few, many or a class when expanded.

D: .; size: .; V: TRBV7-2; J: TRBJ2-1; CDR3: CASSLALTTERFF; DNA: TGTGCCAGCAGCTTAGCGCTGACTACTGAGCGGTTCTTC
D: .; size: .; V: TRBV11-1; J: TRBJ1-2; CDR3: CASGQQTNYGYTF; DNA: TGTGCCAGCGGACAACAGACTAACTATGGCTACACCTTC
D: .; size: .; V: TRBV7-9; J: TRBJ2-5; CDR3: CASSSSGMETQYF; DNA: TGTGCCAGCAGCTCTTCGGGGATGGAGACCCAGTACTTC
D: TRBD2; size: .; V: TRBV9; J: TRBJ2-1; CDR3: CASTRGLAGYNEQFF; DNA: TGTGCCAGCACAAGGGGACTAGCGGGGTACAATGAGCAGTTCTTC
D: .; size: .; V: TRBV7-2; J: TRBJ2-4; CDR3: CASSLVGSGIANIQYF; DNA: TGTGCCAGCAGCTTAGTCGGATCTGGAATAGCGAACATTCAGTACTTC
D: .; size: .; V: TRBV5-4; J: TRBJ1-2; CDR3: CASSLEETIIYGYTF; DNA: TGTGCCAGCAGCTTGGAAGAGACAATCATCTATGGCTACACCTTC
D: TRBD1; size: few; V: TRBV4-3; J: TRBJ2-7; CDR3: CASSPGTGVPYEQYF; DNA: TGCGCCAGCAGCCCAGGGACAGGGGTACCCTACGAGCAGTACTTC
D: .; size: .; V: TRBV27; J: TRBJ1-2; CDR3: CASGGPSYYGYTF; DNA: TGTGCCAGCGGCGGCCCGTCGTACTATGGCTACACCTTC
D: .; size: .; V: TRBV29-1; J: TRBJ2-1; CDR3: CSVGNSRHNEQFF; DNA: TGCAGCGTTGGAAACAGTAGACACAATGAGCAGTTCTTC
D: TRBD1; size: few; V: TRBV5-1; J: TRBJ2-5; CDR3: CASSSGQQETQYF; DNA: TGCGCCAGCAGCTCGGGACAGCAAGAGACCCAGTACTTC
D: .; size: .; V: TRBV20-1; J: TRBJ1-6; CDR3: CSAIERSPLHF; DNA: TGCAGTGCTATCGAGAGGTCACCCCTCCACTTT
D: .; size: .; V: TRBV5-1; J: TRBJ2-3; CDR3: CASSLLDRHTQYF; DNA: TGCGCCAGCAGCTTGTTAGACAGGCATACGCAGTATTTT
D: TRBD1; size: .; V: TRBV27; J: TRBJ1-1; CDR3: CASSRGQGLRTEAFF; DNA: TGTGCCAGCAGCCGGGGACAGGGATTACGGACTGAAGCTTTCTTT
D: .; size: .; V: TRBV29-1; J: TRBJ2-7; CDR3: CSAGGLSYEQYF; DNA: TGCAGCGCGGGGGGCCTCTCCTACGAGCAGTACTTC
D: TRBD1; size: once; V: TRBV4-3; J: TRBJ2-5; CDR3: CASSPGQTLFQETQYF; DNA: TGCGCCAGCAGCCCGGGACAGACTTTATTTCAAGAGACCCAGTACTTC
D: .; size: .; V: TRBV20-1; J: TRBJ1-2; CDR3: CSVGGRDGYTF; DNA: TGCAGTGTGGGGGGGCGGGATGGCTACACCTTC
D: TRBD2; size: .; V: TRBV4-1; J: TRBJ2-2; CDR3: CASSQERAGGGGELFF; DNA: TGCGCCAGCAGCCAAGAACGAGCGGGGGGTGGGGGGGAGCTGTTTTTT
D: .; size: .; V: TRBV9; J: TRBJ1-2; CDR3: CASSVDSNYGYTF; DNA: TGTGCCAGCAGCGTTGACAGTAACTATGGCTACACCTTC
D: TRBD1; size: .; V: TRBV5-1; J: TRBJ1-4; CDR3: CASSLGPRDRNEKLFF; DNA: TGCGCCAGCAGCTTGGGGCCCCGGGACAGAAATGAAAAACTGTTTTTT
D: .; size: .; V: TRBV5-8; J: TRBJ1-5; CDR3: CASSWAPGGEQPQHF; DNA: TGTGCCAGCAGCTGGGCCCCGGGGGGCGAACAGCCCCAGCATTTT
D: .; size: .; V: TRBV7-2; J: TRBJ2-2; CDR3: CASNLFGVSTGGELFF; DNA: TGTGCCAGCAACCTCTTTGGTGTGAGTACCGGCGGGGAGCTGTTTTTT
D: .; size: .; V: TRBV11-3; J: TRBJ2-7; CDR3: CASSLGQVHPYEQYF; DNA: TGTGCCAGCAGCTTAGGACAGGTGCACCCCTACGAGCAGTACTTC
D: .; size: .; V: TRBV5-4; J: TRBJ1-6; CDR3: CASSQLGAGYSYNSPLHF; DNA: TGTGCCAGCAGCCAACTGGGCGCGGGCTACTCCTATAATTCACCCCTCCACTTT
D: .; size: .; V: TRBV30; J: TRBJ1-2; CDR3: CAWSVNGRAYGYTF; DNA: TGTGCCTGGAGTGTAAATGGCAGGGCTTATGGCTACACCTTC
D: .; size: .; V: TRBV7-7; J: TRBJ1-1; CDR3: CASSLSENTEAFF; DNA: TGTGCTAGCAGCTTATCAGAGAACACTGAAGCTTTCTTT
D: TRBD1; size: few; V: TRBV5-4; J: TRBJ1-2; CDR3: CASSLEVAERGHGYTF; DNA: TGTGCCAGCAGCTTGGAGGTCGCGGAGAGGGGGCACGGCTACACCTTC
D: .; size: .; V: TRBV5-1; J: TRBJ1-5; CDR3: CASSLNSYSNQPQHF; DNA: TGCGCCAGCAGCTTGAACAGTTATAGCAATCAGCCCCAGCATTTT
D: .; size: few; V: TRBV6-5; J: TRBJ2-3; CDR3: CASSRAATRTDTQYF; DNA: TGTGCCAGCAGTAGAGCCGCAACCCGCACAGATACGCAGTATTTT
D: TRBD1; size: .; V: TRBV18; J: TRBJ2-1; CDR3: CASSPLGQVNNEQFF; DNA: TGTGCCAGCTCACCACTCGGACAGGTCAACAATGAGCAGTTCTTC
D: TRBD2; size: .; V: TRBV6-6; J: TRBJ2-3; CDR3: CASRGGGGTDTQYF; DNA: TGTGCCAGCAGAGGCGGGGGGGGCACAGATACGCAGTATTTT
D: .; size: .; V: TRBV5-1; J: TRBJ1-1; CDR3: CASSLGWGDEAFF; DNA: TGCGCCAGCAGCTTGGGTTGGGGGGATGAAGCTTTCTTT
D: .; size: .; V: TRBV30; J: TRBJ1-2; CDR3: CAWTGVNYGYTF; DNA: TGTGCCTGGACAGGGGTTAACTATGGCTACACCTTC
D: .; size: once; V: TRBV9; J: TRBJ1-5; CDR3: CASSDAPGSNQPQHF; DNA: TGTGCCAGCAGCGACGCCCCGGGGAGCAATCAGCCCCAGCATTTT
D: .; size: .; V: TRBV7-6; J: TRBJ2-7; CDR3: CASSLVIQGNEQYF; DNA: TGTGCCAGCAGCTTAGTGATACAGGGCAACGAGCAGTACTTC
D: .; size: once; V: TRBV5-1; J: TRBJ1-1; CDR3: CASSHDPGRTNTEAFF; DNA: TGCGCCAGCAGCCACGATCCCGGGAGGACGAACACTGAAGCTTTCTTT
D: .; size: few; V: TRBV5-1; J: TRBJ2-7; CDR3: CASSLEGSGRGEQYF; DNA: TGCGCCAGCAGCTTGGAAGGGTCCGGACGGGGCGAGCAGTACTTC
D: .; size: .; V: TRBV7-2; J: TRBJ2-7; CDR3: CASSFIRGSYEQYF; DNA: TGTGCCAGCAGCTTCATCCGGGGCTCCTACGAGCAGTACTTC
D: TRBD2; size: .; V: TRBV5-4; J: TRBJ2-7; CDR3: CASSSGKSGGNPYEQYF; DNA: TGTGCCAGCAGCTCTGGGAAGAGCGGGGGCAATCCCTACGAGCAGTACTTC
D: .; size: .; V: TRBV10-3; J: TRBJ1-3; CDR3: CAISGVEGATIYF; DNA: TGTGCCATCAGTGGGGTGGAAGGAGCCACCATATATTTT
D: TRBD1; size: .; V: TRBV28; J: TRBJ1-2; CDR3: CASSTPGTGTRGGYTF; DNA: TGTGCCAGCAGTACCCCCGGGACAGGGACCAGGGGTGGCTACACCTTC
D: TRBD1; size: .; V: TRBV9; J: TRBJ1-5; CDR3: CASSVEGTGEIQPQHF; DNA: TGTGCCAGCAGCGTAGAAGGGACAGGGGAGATTCAGCCCCAGCATTTT
D: TRBD2; size: few; V: TRBV7-9; J: TRBJ2-1; CDR3: CASSLIAGGLNEQFF; DNA: TGTGCCAGCAGCTTAATAGCGGGGGGGCTTAATGAGCAGTTCTTC
D: TRBD2; size: .; V: TRBV7-9; J: TRBJ2-1; CDR3: CASSPRLAVTYNEQFF; DNA: TGTGCCAGCAGCCCCCGACTAGCGGTAACCTACAATGAGCAGTTCTTC
D: TRBD2; size: .; V: TRBV29-1; J: TRBJ2-7; CDR3: CSVSQRRGLTYEQYF; DNA: TGCAGCGTTTCCCAGCGCCGGGGACTAACCTACGAGCAGTACTTC
D: TRBD1; size: .; V: TRBV10-3; J: TRBJ2-7; CDR3: CAISPGQGREQYF; DNA: TGTGCCATCAGCCCCGGACAGGGGCGCGAGCAGTACTTC
D: .; size: .; V: TRBV7-9; J: TRBJ2-3; CDR3: CASTPGRGKADTQYF; DNA: TGTGCCAGCACCCCGGGCAGGGGCAAGGCAGATACGCAGTATTTT
D: .; size: once; V: TRBV30; J: TRBJ1-1; CDR3: CAWLQGLNTEAFF; DNA: TGTGCCTGGCTTCAGGGGTTGAACACTGAAGCTTTCTTT
D: .; size: .; V: TRBV4-2; J: TRBJ2-1; CDR3: CASSPHRVSYNHEQFF; DNA: TGTGCCAGCAGCCCTCATCGGGTCTCCTACAACCATGAGCAGTTCTTC
D: TRBD1; size: .; V: TRBV28; J: TRBJ1-2; CDR3: CASTQGGHGYTF; DNA: TGTGCCAGCACCCAGGGGGGCCATGGCTACACCTTC